One sample yielded the 12 T cell receptor beta chains listed below, sequenced in a study of radiation and T cells in renal cell carcinoma (dated by TCRdb to 2019 to 2021). What this sample's time point label stands for: tumor resected at nephrectomy. The meaning of the sample's treatment or condition label: treatment-naive control, cytoreductive nephrectomy. Receptor amplification or capture employed the immunoSEQ multiplex PCR assay. TCRdb mirrors the immuneACCESS table, restricted to in-frame sequences. Some clones are absent from its copies; in checked studies, under half trace to an unresolved V gene, and the reason for the others is unknown. The sample contains around 16,000 clones, around 60% of them found a single time. The ten largest account for approximately 11% of the sample. Sequenced material: tumor tissue, taken from a patient whose treatment was nephrectomy without radiotherapy. The origin of the receptors is a man aged 50 or older with renal cell carcinoma.

This chain connects TRBV27 to TRBJ1-2, with TRBD1 as a possible D gene (6 bases). The CDR3 totals 15 residues. Germline V gene sequence: CDR1 MNHEY, CDR2 SMNVEV (reference sequence). The germline V and J ends were trimmed by 0 bases and 1 base, with 9 bases remaining between them. DNA of the CDR3: TGTGCCAGCAGTTTATCCCTGGACAGTAACTATGGCTACACCTTC. It translates to CASSLSLDSNYGYTF.

The V call is TRBV14, the J call TRBJ2-7; D is tentatively TRBD1 or TRBD2 (6 bases each). The CDR3 covers 16 residues. Between the trimmed V and J ends, which lost 0 bases and 1 base, there was a span of 13 bases. Germline V gives CDR1 SGHDN, CDR2 FVKESK. The DNA of the CDR3 is TGTGCCAGCAGCCAAGACGGAACAGGGAGGTCCTACGAGCAGTACTTC. Protein: CASSQDGTGRSYEQYF.

This clone was picked up a small number of times. V is TRBV5-1 and J is TRBJ2-2; the D call may be TRBD1 or TRBD2 (5 bases each). Germline V gives CDR1 SGHRS, CDR2 YFSETQ. This CDR3 region has 15 residues. Trimming pared 7 bases from V and 1 base from J, leaving 14 bases between. The CDR3 is CASQSWDQNTGELFF. The CDR3 bases are TGCGCCAGCCAGTCATGGGACCAGAACACCGGGGAGCTGTTTTTT.

The chain carries TRBV11-3 and TRBJ1-2; possibly TRBD1 for D (6 bases). Deletions cut 5 bases from V and 4 bases from J, with 14 bases between. Germline values: CDR1 SGHNT, CDR2 YENEEA. The CDR3 is made up of 14 amino acids. In nucleotides, the CDR3 is TGTGCCAGCAGCCCACAGGGTGGGGCCTATGGCTACACCTTC. Translation gives CASSPQGGAYGYTF. The complete variable domain, with remaining parts taken from reference TRBV11-3 and TRBJ1-2, reads EAGVVQSPRYKIIEKKQPVAFWCNPISGHNTLYWYLQNLGQGPELLIRYENEEAVDDSQLPKDRFSAERLKGVDSTLKIQPAELGDSAVYLCASSPQGGAYGYTFGSGTRLTVV.

V is TRBV30 and J is TRBJ2-7; a possible D gene is TRBD1 (5 bases). CDR1 and CDR2 (germline): GTSNPN, SVGIG (reference sequence). Trimming shortened V by 1 base and J by 2 bases, and 9 bases separated the two germline ends. The CDR3 covers 13 residues. The CDR3 coding sequence is TGTGCCTGGAGTGGAGGACAAACCTACGAGCAGTACTTC. Translating gives CAWSGGQTYEQYF. Full variable domain (rest looked up from reference TRBV30 and TRBJ2-7): SQTIHQWPATLVQPVGSPLSLECTVEGTSNPNLYWYRQAAGRGLQLLFYSVGIGQISSEVPQNLSASRPQDRQFILSSKKLLLSDSGFYLCAWSGGQTYEQYFGPGTRLTVT.

The sample holds a few counts of this clone. The rearrangement joins TRBV7-9 to TRBJ1-2; 7 bases align to TRBD1. V shed 5 bases, J shed 4 bases, and the junction held 4 bases outside the gene matches. The CDR3 length is 13 residues. Per germline, CDR1 SEHNR and CDR2 FQNEAQ (reference sequence). The CDR3 region is CASSRGGAYGYTF. In DNA form, the CDR3 reads TGTGCCAGCAGCAGAGGGGGCGCCTATGGCTACACCTTC.

The chain links TRBV13 to TRBJ2-7; no clear D. The CDR3 sequence is 13 residues long. V was clipped by 5 bases and J by 1 base, with 9 bases between them. Germline CDR1 is PRHDT and CDR2 is FYEKMQ (reference sequence). CDR3 nucleotide sequence: TGTGCCAGCAGCCGTGCCAAGTCCTACGAGCAGTACTTC. Translating it yields CASSRAKSYEQYF.

This chain links TRBV4-2 with TRBJ2-1; 8 bases are a match to TRBD2. In germline, CDR1 is LGHNA, CDR2 YNFKEQ. Losses at the gene ends were 0 bases for V and 1 base for J; bases not matched to a gene: 5. The CDR3 covers 17 residues. The CDR3 nucleotides are TGTGCCAGCAGCCAAGAGACCGGGACTAGTTCCTACAATGAGCAGTTCTTC. It specifies CASSQETGTSSYNEQFF.

The rearrangement uses TRBV7-2 and TRBJ2-2, with D maybe TRBD2 (6 bases). With 3 bases removed from V and 5 bases from J, the gap between germline ends came to 10 bases. Germline values: CDR1 SGHTA, CDR2 FQGNSA. The CDR3 extends over 14 amino acids. CDR3 residues: CASSFGGATGELFF. The CDR3 DNA sequence: TGTGCCAGCAGCTTCGGAGGGGCAACCGGGGAGCTGTTTTTT.

This chain uses TRBV27 with TRBJ2-7, with 14 bases aligning to TRBD2. The CDR3 spans 19 residues. After removal of 8 bases from V and 0 bases from J, the junction contained 15 bases not matched to a gene. Germline V gene data show CDR1 as MNHEY and CDR2 as SMNVEV (reference sequence). The DNA of the CDR3 is TGTGCCAGCCGTCCGGGCAGACTAGCGGGGGGGATGAGCTCCTACGAGCAGTACTTC. Translated, it gives CASRPGRLAGGMSSYEQYF.

This clone was seen more than once but under ten times. The rearrangement links TRBV27 to TRBJ2-2, with unresolved D. CDR3 length: 13 residues. Germline-derived CDR1 and CDR2 are MNHEY and SMNVEV (reference sequence). V was clipped by 4 bases and J by 2 bases, with 5 bases between them. CDR3 coding DNA: TGTGCCAGCAGTTGGCTAAACACCGGGGAGCTGTTTTTT. It is translated as CASSWLNTGELFF.

The V and J genes are TRBV2 and TRBJ2-1, with a possible D match to TRBD1 (6 bases). This CDR3 has 13 amino acids. Germline CDR1 SNHLY, CDR2 FYNNEI. V was shortened by 3 bases and J by 7 bases, with 10 bases between the two germline ends. The CDR3 sequence is CASSEQGLNEQFF. In DNA, the CDR3 is TGTGCCAGCAGTGAGCAGGGGTTGAATGAGCAGTTCTTC.